Listed here are 10 T cell receptor beta chains from one sample, sequenced in a study of blood T cell repertoires in COVID-19. Measured with immunoSEQ multiplex PCR; TCRdb has only the in-frame clones, and not every one. The sample lists 74,000 or so clones, roughly nine tenths occurring once. Sequenced material: peripheral blood. The receptor source for this set is a man aged 50 to 60 with acute or convalescent COVID-19.

This sequence joins TRBV19 and TRBJ1-3; tentatively, D is TRBD1 (6 bases). Germline assignment: CDR1 LNHDA and CDR2 SQIVND (reference sequence). The V and J ends lost 4 bases and 4 bases respectively, with 14 bases between them. This CDR3 is 15 amino acids long. As DNA, the CDR3 is TGTGCCAGTAGTAAACAGGGTTCGCGGGGAAACACCATATATTTT. Protein sequence: CASSKQGSRGNTIYF.

The chain couples TRBV6-5 to TRBJ1-6, with D perhaps TRBD1 (6 bases). CDR3 length: 15 residues. Germline V gives CDR1 MNHEY, CDR2 SVGAGI. V lost 7 bases to trimming and J lost 8 bases, with 18 bases between them. The DNA of the CDR3 is TGTGCCAGCAAGTTTCAGGGGAGTGTCGATTCACCCCTCCACTTT. Amino acids: CASKFQGSVDSPLHF.

The chain uses TRBV11-2 and TRBJ2-1; tentatively, D is TRBD2 (5 bases). The V gene's germline CDR1 is SGHAT and CDR2 FQNNGV. V gave up 2 bases and J gave up 0 bases, with 8 bases separating them. This CDR3 has 15 amino acids. The CDR3 DNA sequence: TGTGCCAGCAGCTTAATGGGAGTCTCCTACAATGAGCAGTTCTTC. This sequence encodes CASSLMGVSYNEQFF.

A single count supports this clone. The chain is built from TRBV14 and TRBJ1-3; D not certain. Per germline, CDR1 SGHDN and CDR2 FVKESK. V lost 3 bases and J 0 bases, leaving 18 bases between the germline ends. This CDR3 region has 18 residues. The CDR3 is CASSQAGQALFSGNTIYF. The CDR3 DNA sequence: TGTGCCAGCAGCCAGGCGGGCCAGGCGCTATTCTCTGGAAACACCATATATTTT.

The chain combines TRBV7-2 with TRBJ1-6, with 9 bases matching TRBD1. From germline, CDR1 is SGHTA and CDR2 FQGNSA. Trimming cost V 5 bases and J 10 bases; bases outside gene matches: 6. The CDR3 has 14 residues. This CDR3 reads CASSAGQGGSPLHF. The DNA of the CDR3 is TGTGCCAGCAGCGCGGGACAGGGTGGGTCACCCCTCCACTTT.

The V call is TRBV27, the J call TRBJ1-2; D is perhaps TRBD1 (6 bases). Trimming took 2 bases from V and 2 from J, leaving 12 bases between them. This CDR3 is built from 15 residues. Germline-derived CDR1 and CDR2 are MNHEY and SMNVEV (reference sequence). The CDR3 sequence is CASSLEQDRNYGYTF. As DNA, the CDR3 is TGTGCCAGCAGTTTAGAGCAGGACAGAAACTATGGCTACACCTTC.

The V call is TRBV28, the J call TRBJ1-5, with D maybe TRBD1 (6 bases). This CDR3 region has 14 residues. Germline V gene lookup returns CDR1 MDHEN and CDR2 SYDVKM. Trimming stripped 6 bases from V and 5 bases from J, with 14 bases between. In DNA form, the CDR3 reads TGTGCCAGCAGACCCGGGGGGCCGCATCAGCCCCAGCATTTT. Amino acid sequence: CASRPGGPHQPQHF.

This clone was counted once. The chain joins TRBV19 to TRBJ1-5, with a tentative D call TRBD1 (5 bases). V dropped 2 bases and J dropped 2 bases, with 13 bases sitting between them. Germline CDR1 is LNHDA and CDR2 is SQIVND (reference sequence). CDR3 length: 16 amino acids. The chain's CDR3 is CASSIYDWGGNQPQHF. In DNA, the CDR3 is TGTGCCAGTAGTATATACGACTGGGGGGGCAATCAGCCCCAGCATTTT.

The genes are TRBV6-5 and TRBJ1-1, with a weak D call TRBD1 (6 bases). This CDR3 region has 14 residues. Trimming stripped 7 bases from V and 2 bases from J, with 14 bases between. Germline CDR1 and CDR2: MNHEY and SVGAGI. The CDR3 coding sequence is TGTGCCAGCAAGGGGGGGAGCCAAAACACTGAAGCTTTCTTT. Its translation is CASKGGSQNTEAFF.

This clone was found once. The chain is built from TRBV2 and TRBJ1-3; the D is unclear. Trimming pared 6 bases from V and 0 bases from J, leaving 6 bases between. The CDR3 extends over 13 amino acids. Per the germline V gene, CDR1 is SNHLY and CDR2 is FYNNEI. DNA for the CDR3: TGTGCCAGCAGCGGAGGCTCTGGAAACACCATATATTTT. This encodes CASSGGSGNTIYF. Full variable domain (remainder filled in from reference TRBV2 and TRBJ1-3): EPEVTQTPSHQVTQMGQEVILRCVPISNHLYFYWYRQILGQKVEFLVSFYNNEISEKSEIFDDQFSVERPDGSNFTLKIRSTKLEDSAMYFCASSGGSGNTIYFGEGSWLTVV.